Given below is one T cell receptor (beta chain) in context. The source of the sample is a study of blood T cell repertoires in COVID-19. Study information: COVID-19 samples, acute and convalescent, were from the United States, Italy and Spain. The analysed material was cDNA or gDNA that came from T cells, B-cell-depleted T cells, or PBMCs.

Authors' methods: Researchers report that nucleated cell counts were estimated from reference gene primer amplification. Libraries were prepared by immunoSEQ multiplex PCR; TCRdb keeps only in-frame clonotypes and omits some of them. D and trimming were read from the DNA, whereas the V and J calls and clone size are those reported in that table. This sample has some 310,000 clones, with roughly 90% found just once. In Seattle, patients joined the study during active infection and were tracked longitudinally. This CDR3 spans 13 amino acids. Germline CDR1 reads LGHDT; CDR2 reads YNNKEL (reference sequence). V lost 3 bases and J lost 4, with 9 bases in between.

The chain has TRBV3-1 (or the pseudogene TRBV3-2) and TRBJ1-1; D is possibly TRBD1 (6 bases). Sequences were obtained from peripheral blood. This TCR was sampled from a young woman with COVID-19, enrolled during active disease. The chain's CDR3 is CASSQGATTEAFF. The CDR3 DNA reads as TGTGCCAGCAGCCAGGGGGCGACCACTGAAGCTTTCTTT.